These T cell receptor beta chains were read from a single sample in a study of T-cell reconstitution after alpha-beta-depleted transplantation in children. TCRdb used MiXCR to reprocess the PCR reads, holding one entry per CDR3 protein. This table has hundreds of thousands of distinct CDR3 sequences, roughly 12% appearing once. Sequences were derived from peripheral blood, sampled 180 days after TCRalphabeta/CD19-depleted stem cell transplant. The source is a male patient aged 2-15 years who had a stem cell transplant for chronic granulomatous disease, so the T cells may come from the graft donor. The CDR3 runs from the conserved cysteine through the conserved F or W. The order of the fields is J gene, D gene, V gene, clone size, CDR3 DNA, CDR3 protein. The D gene is left open where the match is weak. Rows may omit the clone size; those that give it use once, few, many or a size class.

TRBJ2-1 NA TRBV7-2 many TGTGCCAGCAGCTTACGGTGGACTTCCCCGGGCGCCAATGAGCAGTTCTTC CASSLRWTSPGANEQFF
TRBJ2-2 NA TRBV5-1 many TGCGCCAGCAGCTTGGAGTCGGGTTGGACCGGGGAGCTGTTTTTT CASSLESGWTGELFF
TRBJ2-5 NA TRBV11-2 many TGTGCCAGCAGCTTAGGGCTAAGGGCGTACCAAGAGACCCAGTACTTC CASSLGLRAYQETQYF
TRBJ2-5 TRBD2 TRBV7-2 many TGTGCCAGCAGCTTAGTAAGCGGGAGTCATACGGAGACCCAGTACTTC CASSLVSGSHTETQYF
TRBJ2-7 NA TRBV29-1 many TGCAGCGTTGTGGGCAGGGCGCAGGGGGAGCAGTACTTC CSVVGRAQGEQYF
TRBJ1-5 NA TRBV12-3/TRBV12-4 many TGTGCCAGCACCCAGGACATGGGGCACAATCAGCCCCAGCATTTT CASTQDMGHNQPQHF
TRBJ2-7 TRBD2 TRBV20-1 many TGCAGTGCTAGAGGGACTAGCGGGAGGGCTGCCTACGAGCAGTACTTC CSARGTSGRAAYEQYF
TRBJ2-7 NA TRBV30 NA TGTGCGGTTACGGGTGACACCTACGAGCAGTACTTC CAVTGDTYEQYF
TRBJ1-4 NA TRBV12-3/TRBV12-4 many TGTGCCAGCAGCCCCCCGGGGGAAAAACTGTTTTTT CASSPPGEKLFF
TRBJ1-2 NA TRBV29-1 many TGCAGCGCCGGGACAACCCAGTCCTATGGCTACACCTTC CSAGTTQSYGYTF
TRBJ1-4 NA TRBV7-2 many TGTGCCAGCAGCTTATTGAGAGCAACTAATGAAAAACTGTTTTTT CASSLLRATNEKLFF
TRBJ2-3 NA TRBV5-1 many TGCGCCAGCAGCAGGTACCGAGATACGCAGTATTTT CASSRYRDTQYF
TRBJ1-5 TRBD1 TRBV29-1 many TGCAGCGTTGGTACCGGGACAGGGCTTCAGCCCCAGCATTTT CSVGTGTGLQPQHF
TRBJ1-2 NA TRBV5-1 many TGCGCCAGCAGCTTAAGGGGGGGCAGGATTGATAATGGCTACACCTTC CASSLRGGRIDNGYTF
TRBJ1-2 TRBD1 TRBV29-1 many TGCAGTGGCCAGGGGGCTGGTGGCTACACCTTC CSGQGAGGYTF
TRBJ2-5 NA TRBV29-1 many TGCAGCGTTGTTCGTGGACACGTTGACCCAAAAGAGACCCAGTACTTC CSVVRGHVDPKETQYF
TRBJ2-3 NA TRBV12-3/TRBV12-4 many TGTGCCAGCAGTTTGGGGGGCCGGGATACGCAGTATTTT CASSLGGRDTQYF
TRBJ2-2 NA TRBV4-2 many TGTGCCAGCAGCCAAGCGGGTCGGGACACCGGGGAGCTGTTTTTT CASSQAGRDTGELFF
TRBJ1-6 NA TRBV3-1 many TGTGCCAGCAGCCAAGGCCTCTATAATTCACCCCTCCACTTT CASSQGLYNSPLHF
TRBJ2-7 TRBD2 TRBV28 many TGTGCCAGCAGTCCCCTCGGGACTAGCGGGAGTTTCGACTACGAGCAGTACTTC CASSPLGTSGSFDYEQYF
TRBJ2-1 TRBD2 TRBV7-9 many TGTGCCAGCAGCTTATTCCTAGCGGGAGACCGGGCGAATGAGCAGTTCTTC CASSLFLAGDRANEQFF
TRBJ2-3 NA TRBV6-2/TRBV6-3 many TGTGCCAGCAAAGACCCGGGCGCAGATACGCAGTATTTT CASKDPGADTQYF
TRBJ2-1 NA TRBV7-9 many TGTGCCAGCAGCTTAGCCCCGGGTCCGGCTCCTGAGCAGTTCTTC CASSLAPGPAPEQFF
TRBJ1-1 NA TRBV3-1 NA TGTGCCAGCAGCCAGGGTTATAACACTGAAGCTTTCTTT CASSQGYNTEAFF
TRBJ2-1 NA TRBV11-2 many TGTGCCAGCAGCTTAGTTTACGGGGGAAGCTCCTACAATGAGCAGTTCTTC CASSLVYGGSSYNEQFF
TRBJ1-3 NA TRBV7-7 many TGTGCCAGCAGCCTAAGCCCTCCTGGACAAAGCTCTGGAAACACCATATATTTT CASSLSPPGQSSGNTIYF
TRBJ1-6 NA TRBV29-1 NA TGCAGCGTTGTGGGGGTCCATAATTCACCCCTCCACTTT CSVVGVHNSPLHF
TRBJ1-4 TRBD1 TRBV5-1 many TGCGCCAGCAGGGGCAGGGGGCGAGAACTGTTTTTT CASRGRGRELFF
TRBJ2-1 NA TRBV6-1 many TGTGCCAGCACCGTGAGAGGAGGCAATGAGCAGTTCTTC CASTVRGGNEQFF
TRBJ2-1 NA TRBV11-2 many TGTGCCACCTCCAGAGGGAGGAAAGATGAGCAGTTCTTC CATSRGRKDEQFF
TRBJ1-4 NA TRBV4-3 many TGCGCCAGCAGCCAAGCGTCCGTAGGTACTAATGAAAAACTGTTTTTT CASSQASVGTNEKLFF
TRBJ2-5 NA TRBV12-3/TRBV12-4 many TGTGCCAGCAGTGTGGACCAGGCGGAGACCCAGTACTTC CASSVDQAETQYF
TRBJ1-1 NA TRBV5-1 many TGCGCCAGCAGCTTGGTGGCAGGATCGGACACTGAAGCTTTCTTT CASSLVAGSDTEAFF
TRBJ2-5 TRBD2 TRBV11-2 NA TGTGCCAGCAGCCGAGGGACTAGCGGAAAAGAGACCCAGTACTTC CASSRGTSGKETQYF
TRBJ2-5 TRBD1 TRBV12-3/TRBV12-4 many TGTGCCAGCAGCAACACCTACAGGGGGCGCGGTGAGACCCAGTACTTC CASSNTYRGRGETQYF
TRBJ2-3 TRBD2 TRBV12-3/TRBV12-4 many TGTGCCAGCAGTTTGTGGACTAGCGGCACAGATACGCAGTATTTT CASSLWTSGTDTQYF
TRBJ2-5 NA TRBV5-1 many TGCGCCAGCAGTAAAGGGTCAAGTGAGGAGACCCAGTACTTC CASSKGSSEETQYF
TRBJ2-7 TRBD2 TRBV5-1 few TGCGCCAGCAGCCGAGATATAGCGGGGGGTCCGCAGTACTTC CASSRDIAGGPQYF
TRBJ1-4 NA TRBV28 many TGTGCCAGCAGTTTGACATCGACAGCAGAAAAACTGTTTTTT CASSLTSTAEKLFF
TRBJ2-2 NA TRBV12-3/TRBV12-4 many TGTGCCAGCAGTTTCACACTCGGGGGAAGGAACACCGGGGAGCTGTTTTTT CASSFTLGGRNTGELFF
TRBJ1-1 NA TRBV5-1 many TGCGCCAGCAGCGTTGTAGGGGCGTTGAACACTGAAGCTTTCTTT CASSVVGALNTEAFF
TRBJ1-2 NA TRBV12-3/TRBV12-4 many TGTGCCATCTCCGGGGGCTATGGCTACACCTTC CAISGGYGYTF
TRBJ2-4 NA TRBV10-3 many TGTGCCATCGGGATGGTGGCCAAAAACATTCAGTACTTC CAIGMVAKNIQYF
TRBJ2-7 NA TRBV14 few TGTGCCAGCAGCCAAGCTAGCCCGAGCTCCTACGAGCAGTACTTC CASSQASPSSYEQYF
TRBJ2-2 NA TRBV20-1 many TGCAGTGCTAGAGCACAGGGAGACACCGGGGAGCTGTTTTTT CSARAQGDTGELFF
TRBJ1-2 NA TRBV15 NA TGTGCCACCAGCAGAGGAGGGACGCGGGGCTACACCTTC CATSRGGTRGYTF